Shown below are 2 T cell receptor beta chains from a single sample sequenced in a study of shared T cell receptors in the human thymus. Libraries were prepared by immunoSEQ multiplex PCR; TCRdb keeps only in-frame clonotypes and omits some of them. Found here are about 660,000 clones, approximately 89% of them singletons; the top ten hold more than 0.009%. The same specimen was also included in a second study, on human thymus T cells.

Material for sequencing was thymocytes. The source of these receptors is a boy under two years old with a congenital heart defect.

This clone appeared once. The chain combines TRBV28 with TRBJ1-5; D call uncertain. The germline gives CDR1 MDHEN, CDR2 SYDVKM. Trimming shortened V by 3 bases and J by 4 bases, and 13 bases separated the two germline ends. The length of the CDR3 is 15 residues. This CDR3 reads CASSFHTANNQPQHF. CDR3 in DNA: TGTGCCAGCAGTTTTCACACAGCCAATAATCAGCCCCAGCATTTT.

The CDR3 nucleotides are TGTGCCAGCTCACCACGGGTCTACAGGGATCTCGGGGAGCAGTACTTC. Its translation: CASSPRVYRDLGEQYF. This sequence joins TRBV18 and TRBJ2-7; maybe TRBD1 (6 bases). The CDR3 is 16 amino acids. The germline V gene encodes CDR1 KGHSH and CDR2 LQKENI. The V and J ends lost 1 base and 7 bases respectively, with 20 bases between them.